This TCR beta chain was found in a study of Tregs in tolerant kidney transplant recipients. The data were produced by immunoSEQ multiplex PCR, yet TCRdb's version contains in-frame clones alone and is incomplete. The table lists roughly 15,000 clones. Study conclusions and caveats: Findings come from small patient numbers and require larger validation.

CDR3 length: 19 amino acids. After removal of 4 bases from V and 0 bases from J, the junction contained 8 bases not matched to a gene. Germline-derived CDR1 and CDR2 are KGHSH and LQKENI. With regard to this clone: Its antigen is not known. From the germline J gene comes the end of the CDR3, since the read stops 3 residues before it.

Recipients received nonmyeloablative bone marrow transplants from related graft donors, with transient mixed chimerism. The chain combines TRBV18 with TRBJ2-6; 11 bases are a match to TRBD1. This sequence was found in a human patient who received a combined kidney and bone marrow transplant. A share of the T cells may be of graft donor origin. Specimen: CD4+ T cells from blood (PBMCs), collected 12 months after the transplant. CDR3 loop: CASSLTGTGGYSGANVLTF. The CDR3 bases that were read are TGTGCCAGCTCACTTACCGGGACAGGGGGGTACTCTGGGGCCAACGTC.